Listed here is a single TCR beta chain. As yet, its antigen is unknown. The sample originates from a study of blood T cell dynamics during melanoma immunotherapy. Study outcomes and limitations: Disease-control patients' PBMC repertoires became either more clonal or more diverse at W3.

Time point: pre-treatment baseline. Samples come from before therapy and from week 3 after the first blockade cycle. Apart from two fast progressors, RECIST 1.1 response was judged 12 weeks post-infusion. A fixed DNA input of 350 ng was used per bulk PBMC sample. Using immunoSEQ multiplex PCR, the repertoire was profiled, and TCRdb retains in-frame clones only, with some absent. The data contain about 22,000 clones, just under 90% of them seen just once; the ten biggest clones take up about 1.2%. CDR1 and CDR2 (germline): MNHEY, SMNVEV (reference sequence). Trimming pared 0 bases from V and 8 bases from J, leaving 19 bases between. CDR3 length equals 16 residues.

The sample consisted of blood, taken from a patient treated with checkpoint blockade. This clonotype was sampled from a human donor with melanoma. The chain links TRBV27 to TRBJ1-2; a weak D match, TRBD1 (5 bases). The CDR3 is CASSLSRHTGLGGYTF. In nucleotides, the CDR3 is TGTGCCAGCAGTTTATCCCGCCACACAGGACTTGGAGGCTACACCTTC.